A selection of T cell receptor beta chains follows, all from one sample in a study of neoadjuvant anti-PD-1 for oral cavity cancer. Repertoires were generated with immunoSEQ multiplex PCR, while TCRdb's copy carries only in-frame clones and drops some. The sample holds about 14,000 clones, roughly two thirds seen once. The sequencing here drew on PBMCs, taken before nivolumab (anti-PD-1) treatment. These receptors came from a person aged 35-80 years with oral cavity squamous cell carcinoma. CDR3s include the opening cysteine and the closing phenylalanine or tryptophan. The order of the fields is clone size, D gene, J gene, V gene, CDR3 DNA, CDR3 protein. The D gene is left open where the match is weak. Clone size is shown for a subset of rows, as once, few, many or a class of expanded clone.

.,TRBD2,TRBJ2-1,TRBV11-3,TGTGCCAGCAGCCAACTAGCGGGAGTAAATGAGCAGTTCTTC,CASSQLAGVNEQFF
.,.,TRBJ2-3,TRBV4-1,TGCGCCAGCTCGATAGCGCTACCCACAGATACGCAGTATTTT,CASSIALPTDTQYF
.,.,TRBJ1-4,TRBV6-6,TGTGCCAGCAGTAGGACAGCCGATCCTCTTAATGAAAAACTGTTTTTT,CASSRTADPLNEKLFF
few,.,TRBJ2-7,TRBV28,TGTGCCAGCAGGATCTCATCCGGGGGCGAGCAGTACTTC,CASRISSGGEQYF
.,TRBD2,TRBJ2-3,TRBV6-5,TGTGCCAGCAGTTACATAGCGGGGGTTGCAGATACGCAGTATTTT,CASSYIAGVADTQYF
.,.,TRBJ1-1,TRBV10-3,TGTGCCATCAGTGAGTCTAGTGGGGTAAGGGAGTTAACTGAAGCTTTCTTT,CAISESSGVRELTEAFF
.,.,TRBJ2-7,TRBV29-1,TGCAGCGTTGTACAAGACTACGAGCAGTACTTC,CSVVQDYEQYF
.,.,TRBJ1-1,TRBV10-1,TGCGCCAGCAGTGAGTCCGGGGGGAACACTGAAGCTTTCTTT,CASSESGGNTEAFF
.,.,TRBJ2-3,TRBV28,TGTGCCAGCAGGTTCCCGGCCCCCGGGGGCACAGATACGCAGTATTTT,CASRFPAPGGTDTQYF
.,.,TRBJ1-2,TRBV9,TGTGCCAGCAGCGATGTATTCGGCGCTAACTATGGCTACACCTTC,CASSDVFGANYGYTF
.,.,TRBJ2-4,TRBV2,TGTGCCAGCAGTGAGGGTGTAGCCAAAAACATTCAGTACTTC,CASSEGVAKNIQYF
.,.,TRBJ1-2,TRBV5-6,TGTGCCAGCAGCTTGGAGAGCTATGGCTACACCTTC,CASSLESYGYTF
.,TRBD2,TRBJ2-2,TRBV29-1,TGCAGCGTTGAGGCTAGCGGGCAATACACCGGGGAGCTGTTTTTT,CSVEASGQYTGELFF
.,.,TRBJ2-3,TRBV5-1,TGCGCCAGCAGCCCCGATCTGCCTGTGGGAGGGGGAGATACGCAGTATTTT,CASSPDLPVGGGDTQYF
.,TRBD1,TRBJ2-7,TRBV19,TGTGCCAGTAGTCCCCGCTGGACAGGGTCCTACGAGCAGTACTTC,CASSPRWTGSYEQYF
.,.,TRBJ2-3,TRBV6-1,TGTGCCAGCAGTCCTCTGGGACATGACACAGATACGCAGTATTTT,CASSPLGHDTDTQYF
few,TRBD1,TRBJ1-2,TRBV27,TGTGCCACCTCGAACAGGGGGCGAGAGAATGGCTACACCTTC,CATSNRGRENGYTF
.,.,TRBJ2-3,TRBV11-2,TGTGCCAGCAGCCTTCAGGGGCATACGCAGTATTTT,CASSLQGHTQYF
.,.,TRBJ1-1,TRBV9,TGTGCCAGCAGCGGAGGGGTATCGTGGAACACTGAAGCTTTCTTT,CASSGGVSWNTEAFF
few,TRBD2,TRBJ2-5,TRBV7-3,TGTGCCAGCAGCTTAACAAGCGGGAGCTCGCAACAGACCCAGTACTTC,CASSLTSGSSQQTQYF
.,.,TRBJ2-3,TRBV11-2,TGTGCCAGCAGCTTAGGGGAGTCGGGCACAGATACGCAGTATTTT,CASSLGESGTDTQYF
.,TRBD1,TRBJ2-7,TRBV9,TGTGCCAGCAGCCCATATATGGACAGGAACTACGAGCAGTACTTC,CASSPYMDRNYEQYF
.,.,TRBJ2-6,TRBV11-3,TGTGCCAGCAGCTTAGGTTGGGGGACCGTAGAAGCCAACGTCCTGACTTTC,CASSLGWGTVEANVLTF
.,TRBD1,TRBJ1-2,TRBV7-2,TGTGCCAGCAGCTTAGCAGGAGACAGGGGGTATGGCTACACCTTC,CASSLAGDRGYGYTF
.,TRBD2,TRBJ2-5,TRBV11-3,TGTGCCAGCAGCTTAGGTCAGAGCCACCCGGGGGGAGAGACCCAGTACTTC,CASSLGQSHPGGETQYF
.,TRBD2,TRBJ2-1,TRBV7-2,TGTGCCAGCAGGAGTGGCGGGAGTAGCTATGAGCAGTTCTTC,CASRSGGSSYEQFF
.,.,TRBJ1-2,TRBV7-2,TGTGCCAGCAGCTTCGACACCGAGGCCTATGGCTACACCTTC,CASSFDTEAYGYTF
.,TRBD2,TRBJ2-7,TRBV7-8,TGTGCCAGCAGCTTAGTACGTCTAGCGGGGGGCCTGTCCTACGAGCAGTACTTC,CASSLVRLAGGLSYEQYF
.,TRBD1,TRBJ2-5,TRBV5-1,TGCGCCAGCAGCTTGGGGGACAGCCAAGAGACCCAGTACTTC,CASSLGDSQETQYF
.,.,TRBJ2-5,TRBV5-6,TGTGCCAGCAGCTCACAGGGTCGGGAGACCCAGTACTTC,CASSSQGRETQYF
.,.,TRBJ2-7,TRBV10-2,TGCGCCAGCGGGCTAGGATACTACGAGCAGTACTTC,CASGLGYYEQYF
.,.,TRBJ1-1,TRBV7-9,TGTGCCAGCAGCTTAGCCGGTCTCGAAGCTTTCTTT,CASSLAGLEAFF